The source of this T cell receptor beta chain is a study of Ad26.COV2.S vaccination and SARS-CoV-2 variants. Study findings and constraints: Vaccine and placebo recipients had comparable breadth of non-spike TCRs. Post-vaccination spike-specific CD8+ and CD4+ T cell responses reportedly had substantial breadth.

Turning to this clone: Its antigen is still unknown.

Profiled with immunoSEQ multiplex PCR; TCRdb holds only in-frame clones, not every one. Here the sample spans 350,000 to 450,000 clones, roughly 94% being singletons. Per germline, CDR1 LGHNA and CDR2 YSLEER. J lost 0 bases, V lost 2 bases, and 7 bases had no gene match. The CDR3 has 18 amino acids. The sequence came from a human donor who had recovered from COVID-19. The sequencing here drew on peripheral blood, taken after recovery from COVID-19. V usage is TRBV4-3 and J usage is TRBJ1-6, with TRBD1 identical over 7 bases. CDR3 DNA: TGCGCCAGCAGCCAACCGGGACAGACAAGCTCCTATAATTCACCCCTCCACTTT. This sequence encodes CASSQPGQTSSYNSPLHF.